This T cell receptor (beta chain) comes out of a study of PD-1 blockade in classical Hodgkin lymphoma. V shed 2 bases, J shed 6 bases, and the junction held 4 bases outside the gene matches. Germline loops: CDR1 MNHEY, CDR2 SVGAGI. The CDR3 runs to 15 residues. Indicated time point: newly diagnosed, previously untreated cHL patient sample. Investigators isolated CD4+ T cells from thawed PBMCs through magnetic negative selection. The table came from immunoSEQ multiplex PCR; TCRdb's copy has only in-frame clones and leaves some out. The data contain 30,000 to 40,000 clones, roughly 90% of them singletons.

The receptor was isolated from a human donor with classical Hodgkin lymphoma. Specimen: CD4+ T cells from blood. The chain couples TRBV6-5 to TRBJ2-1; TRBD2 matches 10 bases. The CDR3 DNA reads TGTGCCAGCAGTTACCCGGGACTAGCGACCAATGAGCAGTTCTTC. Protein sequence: CASSYPGLATNEQFF.